This TCR beta chain comes out of a study of cytomegalovirus exposure and HLA in healthy donors. Study-level points and caveats: A later analysis linked a missense DCLRE1C variant to TCR beta V- and J-gene trimming. Cytomegalovirus-associated status was assigned to 164 TCR beta chains.

This clone was found a few times. Its cognate antigen is unknown. The PCR made use of 60 Vbeta and 13 Jbeta primers. Generated by immunoSEQ multiplex PCR, the TCRdb table keeps only in-frame clones and is missing some. The sample shows 99,000 or so clones, approximately 80% of them seen only once. The sequenced sample consisted of PBMCs. This TCR was sampled from a male donor in good health and CMV-seropositive.

In nucleotides, the CDR3 is TGTGCCAGCAGCGTAGATGGCAGGCTAGCTTTCTTT. Protein: CASSVDGRLAFF. V and J are TRBV9 and TRBJ1-1; no definite D call. The ends were cut back, 0 bases at V and 10 bases at J, with 10 bases in the middle. The CDR3 is made up of 12 amino acids. Germline CDR1 reads SGDLS; CDR2 reads YYNGEE.